The next 8 T cell receptor beta chains were all read from a single sample in a study of Ad26.COV2.S vaccination and SARS-CoV-2 variants. Sequencing used immunoSEQ multiplex PCR; TCRdb keeps in-frame clones, though not all of them. The repertoire includes 350,000 to 400,000 clones, 89% of them detected once, and 1.9% sits in the top ten. The treatment was: around 19 received Ad26.COV2.S at low or high dose, single or two shots; roughly five received placebo; per-sample allocation not given. Vaccine and placebo recipients were sampled on day 63 after the first injection. The input for sequencing was peripheral blood, taken in a trial of Ad26.COV2.S vaccine versus placebo. These receptors were taken from a person between 18 and 65 years old who received the Ad26.COV2.S COVID-19 vaccine or a placebo.

This chain connects TRBV5-4 to TRBJ2-3; 12 nucleotides line up with TRBD2. This CDR3 contains 18 residues. Germline CDR1 SGHNT, CDR2 YYREEE (reference sequence). V lost 4 bases, J lost 5 bases, and 14 bases stayed unmatched. CDR3 loop: CASSPDLGLAGNQDTQYF. The CDR3 DNA reads TGTGCCAGCAGCCCAGATCTAGGACTAGCGGGAAACCAAGATACGCAGTATTTT.

The V gene is TRBV5-1, the J gene TRBJ2-3; TRBD2 agrees at 11 bases. Losses at the gene ends were 5 bases for V and 4 bases for J; bases not matched to a gene: 3. There are 14 residues in the CDR3. CDR1 is SGHRS and CDR2 is YFSETQ in the germline V gene. The CDR3 nucleotides read TGCGCCAGCAGTCCACTAGCGGGAGCAGATACGCAGTATTTT. It is translated as CASSPLAGADTQYF.

This clone was seen a single time. CDR3 sequence: CASSFLLAANEQFF. In nucleotides, the CDR3 is TGTGCCAGCAGCTTCCTACTAGCGGCCAATGAGCAGTTCTTC. This chain uses TRBV11-1 with TRBJ2-1, with TRBD2 matching 8 bases. The CDR3 consists of 14 residues. The V segment lost 3 bases and the J segment 6 bases; nucleotides outside the gene matches: 4. Germline CDR1 SGHAT, CDR2 FQDESV (reference sequence).

The rearrangement uses TRBV5-1 and TRBJ2-1, with TRBD2 matching over 7 bases. Trimming cost V 0 bases and J 8 bases; bases outside gene matches: 2. Germline-derived CDR1 and CDR2 are SGHRS and YFSETQ. CDR3 size: 13 residues. CDR3 sequence reads: CASSLGGSDEQFF. Written as DNA, the CDR3 is TGCGCCAGCAGCTTGGGCGGGAGCGATGAGCAGTTCTTC.

The genes are TRBV10-2 and TRBJ1-1; D is perhaps TRBD1 (6 bases). With 5 bases removed from V and 1 base from J, the gap between germline ends came to 8 bases. Germline loops: CDR1 WSHSY, CDR2 SAAADI. This CDR3 has 13 amino acids. The DNA of the CDR3 is TGCGCCAGCAGTATACAGGGGAACACTGAAGCTTTCTTT. Its protein product is CASSIQGNTEAFF.

The chain joins TRBV3-1 (or the pseudogene TRBV3-2) to TRBJ1-1; the D is unclear. The CDR3 is 12 residues long. Trimming shortened V by 2 bases and J by 4 bases, and 5 bases separated the two germline ends. Germline V gene data show CDR1 as LGHDT and CDR2 as YNNKEL (reference sequence). The CDR3 DNA sequence: TGTGCCAGCAGCCAAAGACTCACTGAAGCTTTCTTT. It yields the protein CASSQRLTEAFF.

V is TRBV4-1 and J is TRBJ2-1; D gene ambiguous. The CDR3 totals 12 residues. The germline CDR1 and CDR2 sequences are MGHRA and YSYEKL. V lost 3 bases and J lost 5, with 5 bases in between. Here the CDR3 DNA reads TGCGCCAGCAGCCAGAACGACAATGAGCAGTTCTTC. This gives the protein CASSQNDNEQFF.

The rearrangement links TRBV5-1 to TRBJ2-3, with D perhaps matching TRBD2 (6 bases). Trimming removed 4 bases at V and 0 bases at J, with 15 bases between. Per germline, CDR1 SGHRS and CDR2 YFSETQ. The CDR3 is 16 residues long. CDR3 amino acids: CASSSPQAGSTDTQYF. CDR3 DNA: TGCGCCAGCAGCAGCCCTCAAGCGGGTAGCACAGATACGCAGTATTTT.